Shown below are 8 T cell receptor beta chains from a single sample sequenced in a study of CD8 T cells in Susac syndrome. Reverse transcription of about 0.5 to 1 ug RNA used random hexamers. TCRdb re-called the immunoSEQ multiplex PCR reads through MiXCR, storing one row per CDR3 protein. The sample includes approximately 150,000 distinct CDR3 sequences, approximately 93% of them seen just once. Sequencing was done on a sample of CD4+ T cells from PBMCs. Receptor source: a human donor with multiple sclerosis.

V and J are TRBV9 and TRBJ2-3; 9 bases are shared with TRBD2. This CDR3 comprises 16 residues. Germline assignment: CDR1 SGDLS and CDR2 YYNGEE. V was pared by 4 bases and J by 0 bases, with 6 bases of the junction left unmatched. The CDR3, as DNA: TGTGCCAGCAGCAACCGGACTAGCGCGAGCACAGATACGCAGTATTTT. It specifies CASSNRTSASTDTQYF.

The gene calls are TRBV12-3 or TRBV12-4 and TRBJ1-1; unclear D gene. The V end was cut by 0 bases, the J end by 1 base, with 6 bases between. The CDR3 has 14 amino acids. CDR3 nucleotides: TGTGCCAGCAGTTTAGCGGAGGGGAACACTGAAGCTTTCTTT. Amino acid sequence: CASSLAEGNTEAFF.

The J gene is TRBJ2-7, the V gene TRBV28; 15 bases agree with TRBD2. This CDR3 has 17 amino acids. V dropped 3 bases and J dropped 6; count of bases not matched to a gene: 9. Germline CDR1 is MDHEN and CDR2 is SYDVKM. The chain's CDR3 is CASSFSGTSGRLGEQYF. The CDR3 DNA follows: TGTGCCAGCAGTTTTTCCGGGACTAGCGGGAGGCTCGGCGAGCAGTACTTC.

This chain connects TRBV7-2 to TRBJ1-1; D gene unclear. The CDR3 is 17 residues long. V was clipped by 2 bases and J by 1 base, with 17 bases between them. Germline V gene data show CDR1 as SGHTA and CDR2 as FQGNSA. CDR3 bases: TGTGCCAGCAGCTTAATGGGAAGAGGGAGATGGAACACTGAAGCTTTCTTT. This translates into CASSLMGRGRWNTEAFF.

The rearrangement links TRBV7-6 to TRBJ2-1; perhaps TRBD1 as D (5 bases). V dropped 1 base and J dropped 2 bases, with 6 bases sitting between them. The CDR3 extends over 14 amino acids. CDR1 and CDR2 (germline): SGHVS, FNYEAQ. The CDR3 loop reads CASSLVGAYNEQFF. CDR3 coding DNA: TGTGCCAGCAGCTTAGTAGGGGCCTACAATGAGCAGTTCTTC.

The chain combines TRBV4-2 with TRBJ1-4; no clear D gene. The CDR3 consists of 16 residues. The germline V gene has CDR1 LGHNA and CDR2 YNFKEQ. Trimming shortened V by 2 bases and J by 5 bases, and 15 bases separated the two germline ends. CDR3 sequence reads: CASSQSPGTVNEKLFF. The CDR3 nucleotides read TGTGCCAGCAGCCAATCTCCGGGAACGGTGAATGAAAAACTGTTTTTT.

Only one count was recorded for this clonotype. The gene calls are TRBV10-3 and TRBJ2-2; maybe TRBD1 (7 bases). Trimming cost V 4 bases and J 3 bases, with 12 bases left between them. This CDR3 is built from 15 residues. Germline V gene lookup returns CDR1 ENHRY and CDR2 SYGVKD. The CDR3 protein is CAISGRGRDTGELFF. The CDR3 region has the DNA TGTGCCATCAGTGGGAGGGGGCGAGACACCGGGGAGCTGTTTTTT.

J is TRBJ2-1 and V is TRBV20-1; TRBD2 is a possible D gene (5 bases). This CDR3 is built from 14 residues. Germline CDR1 and CDR2: DFQATT and SNEGSKA (reference sequence). The germline V and J ends were trimmed by 1 base and 5 bases, with 12 bases remaining between them. The CDR3 spells CSARVGAADNEQFF. In DNA form, the CDR3 reads TGCAGTGCTAGAGTGGGAGCGGCCGACAATGAGCAGTTCTTC.